Included here is one TCR beta chain sequence, with context. Antigen: not known. A second PCR, run for about 7 to 11 cycles, used a sample-barcoded 5' primer plus a J-beta primer mix. With 12 random nucleotides, a template-switch adaptor tagged each individual cDNA molecule. TCRdb redid the calling of the 5' RACE reads with MiXCR, one entry per CDR3 protein. The repertoire holds about 1.5 million distinct CDR3 sequences, with about 42% as singletons. This CDR3 has 18 amino acids. Germline V gives CDR1 SGHNT, CDR2 YYREEE (reference sequence). The V gene end was trimmed by 1 base and the J gene end by 3 bases; junction bases not matched to a gene: 9. The source of the sample is a study of blood T cells in healthy people across ages. General study results and limits: Reliance upon unsorted PBMCs precluded definitive naive versus antigen-experienced comparison.

The individuals who served as donors were healthy Caucasians living in Russia, aged about 6 to 95. The TCR sequence derives from a young woman in good health. The chain employs TRBV5-4 and TRBJ2-2; 10 bases fit TRBD2. The material sequenced was blood. CDR3 DNA: TGTGCCAGCAGCTTGTCGGCTAGCGGGAGAATGTACACCGGGGAGCTGTTTTTT. Amino acids: CASSLSASGRMYTGELFF.